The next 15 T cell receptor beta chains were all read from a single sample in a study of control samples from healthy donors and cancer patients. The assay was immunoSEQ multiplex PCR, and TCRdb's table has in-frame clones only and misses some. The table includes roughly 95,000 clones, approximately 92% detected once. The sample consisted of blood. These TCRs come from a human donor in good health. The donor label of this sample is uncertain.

CDR3 sequence (DNA): TGTGCCTGGAGTGTACTCGGGACTAGCGGGGATACGCAGTATTTT. Translating it yields CAWSVLGTSGDTQYF. V is TRBV30 and J is TRBJ2-3; 12 nucleotides match TRBD2. The CDR3 is made up of 15 amino acids. CDR1 GTSNPN and CDR2 SVGIG come from the germline V gene (reference sequence). J lost 6 bases, V lost 0 bases, and 4 bases had no gene match. Full variable domain (missing parts from reference TRBV30 and TRBJ2-3): SQTIHQWPATLVQPVGSPLSLECTVEGTSNPNLYWYRQAAGRGLQLLFYSVGIGQISSEVPQNLSASRPQDRQFILSSKKLLLSDSGFYLCAWSVLGTSGDTQYFGPGTRLTVL.

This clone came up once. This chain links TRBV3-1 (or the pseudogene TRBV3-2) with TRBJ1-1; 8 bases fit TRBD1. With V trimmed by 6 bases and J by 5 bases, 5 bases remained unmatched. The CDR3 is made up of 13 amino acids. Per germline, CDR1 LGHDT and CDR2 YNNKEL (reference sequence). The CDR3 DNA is TGTGCCAGCAGACGGGACAGGAGTACTGAAGCTTTCTTT. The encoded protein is CASRRDRSTEAFF.

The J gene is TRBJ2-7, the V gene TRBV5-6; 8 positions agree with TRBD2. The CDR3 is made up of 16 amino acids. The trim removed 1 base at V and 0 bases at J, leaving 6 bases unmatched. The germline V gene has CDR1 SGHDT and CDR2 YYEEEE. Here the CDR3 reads CASSLPGGLSSYEQYF. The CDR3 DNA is TGTGCCAGCAGCTTGCCGGGAGGGTTAAGCTCCTACGAGCAGTACTTC. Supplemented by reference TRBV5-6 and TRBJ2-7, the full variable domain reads DAGVTQSPTHLIKTRGQQVTLRCSPKSGHDTVSWYQQALGQGPQFIFQYYEEEERQRGNFPDRFSGHQFPNYSSELNVNALLLGDSALYLCASSLPGGLSSYEQYFGPGTRLTVT.

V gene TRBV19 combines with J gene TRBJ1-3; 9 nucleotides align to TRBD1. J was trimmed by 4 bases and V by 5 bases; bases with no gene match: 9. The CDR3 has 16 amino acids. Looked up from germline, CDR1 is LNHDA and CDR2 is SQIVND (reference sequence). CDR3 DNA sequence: TGTGCCAGTAGTCTTCGACCGGGACAGGGAGGAAACACCATATATTTT. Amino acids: CASSLRPGQGGNTIYF.

Here the CDR3 DNA reads TGTGCCAGCAGCGTAGAGGTCAGGGACTCTGGAAACACCATATATTTT. Translating it yields CASSVEVRDSGNTIYF. The V and J genes are TRBV9 and TRBJ1-3; D might be TRBD1 (5 bases). Germline V CDR1 and CDR2: SGDLS, YYNGEE. The CDR3 runs 16 residues. Trimming took 0 bases from V and 0 from J, leaving 10 bases between them. The whole variable domain, remainder taken from reference TRBV9 and TRBJ1-3, is DSGVTQTPKHLITATGQRVTLRCSPRSGDLSVYWYQQSLDQGLQFLIQYYNGEERAKGNILERFSAQQFPDLHSELNLSSLELGDSALYFCASSVEVRDSGNTIYFGEGSWLTVV.

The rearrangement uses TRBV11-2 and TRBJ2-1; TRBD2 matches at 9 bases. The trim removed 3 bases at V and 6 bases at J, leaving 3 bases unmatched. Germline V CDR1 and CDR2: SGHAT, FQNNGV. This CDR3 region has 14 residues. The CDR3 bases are TGTGCCAGCAGCTTGGGACTAGCTCTCAATGAGCAGTTCTTC. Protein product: CASSLGLALNEQFF. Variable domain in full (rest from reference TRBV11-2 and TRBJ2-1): EAGVAQSPRYKIIEKRQSVAFWCNPISGHATLYWYQQILGQGPKLLIQFQNNGVVDDSQLPKDRFSAERLKGVDSTLKIQPAKLEDSAVYLCASSLGLALNEQFFGPGTRLTVL.

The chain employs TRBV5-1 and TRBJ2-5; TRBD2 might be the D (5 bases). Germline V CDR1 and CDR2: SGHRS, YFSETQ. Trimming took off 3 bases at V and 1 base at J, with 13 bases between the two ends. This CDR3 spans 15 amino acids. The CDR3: CASSSGSGFQETQYF. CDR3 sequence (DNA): TGCGCCAGCAGCTCGGGGAGTGGGTTCCAAGAGACCCAGTACTTC.

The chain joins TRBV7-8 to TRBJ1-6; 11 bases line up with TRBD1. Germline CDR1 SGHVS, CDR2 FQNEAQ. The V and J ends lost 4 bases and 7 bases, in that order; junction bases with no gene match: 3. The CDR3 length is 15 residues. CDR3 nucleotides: TGTGCCAGCAGCTCCGGGACAGGGGGGAATTCACCCCTCCACTTT. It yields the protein CASSSGTGGNSPLHF. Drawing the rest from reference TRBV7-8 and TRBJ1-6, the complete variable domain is GAGVSQSPRYKVAKRGQDVALRCDPISGHVSLFWYQQALGQGPEFLTYFQNEAQLDKSGLPSDRFFAERPEGSVSTLKIQRTQQEDSAVYLCASSSGTGGNSPLHFGNGTRLTVT.

The CDR3: CASSSGVYGYTF. The DNA of the CDR3 is TGTGCCAGCAGCTCAGGGGTATATGGCTACACCTTC. This chain uses TRBV7-2 with TRBJ1-2; D may be TRBD1 (6 bases). CDR1 is SGHTA, CDR2 FQGNSA, per germline. Between the trimmed V and J ends, which lost 4 bases and 5 bases, there was a span of 8 bases. The CDR3 is 12 amino acids.

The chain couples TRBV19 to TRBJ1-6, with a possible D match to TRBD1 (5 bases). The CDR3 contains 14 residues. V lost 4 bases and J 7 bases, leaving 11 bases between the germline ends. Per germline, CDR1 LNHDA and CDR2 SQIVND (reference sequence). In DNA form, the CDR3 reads TGTGCCAGTAGTAAACAGGAGTACAATTCACCCCTCCACTTT. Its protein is CASSKQEYNSPLHF.

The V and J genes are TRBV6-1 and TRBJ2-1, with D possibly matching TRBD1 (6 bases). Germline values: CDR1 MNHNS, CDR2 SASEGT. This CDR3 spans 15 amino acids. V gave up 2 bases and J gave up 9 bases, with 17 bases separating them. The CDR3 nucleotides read TGTGCCAGCAGTGAAATCCCCCAGGGGTGGGGTGAGCAGTTCTTC. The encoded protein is CASSEIPQGWGEQFF.

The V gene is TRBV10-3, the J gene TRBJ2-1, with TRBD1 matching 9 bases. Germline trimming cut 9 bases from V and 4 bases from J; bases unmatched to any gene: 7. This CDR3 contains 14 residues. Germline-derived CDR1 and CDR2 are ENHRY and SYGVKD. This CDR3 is CAILQGAQYNEQFF. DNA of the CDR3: TGTGCCATATTACAGGGGGCGCAGTACAATGAGCAGTTCTTC.

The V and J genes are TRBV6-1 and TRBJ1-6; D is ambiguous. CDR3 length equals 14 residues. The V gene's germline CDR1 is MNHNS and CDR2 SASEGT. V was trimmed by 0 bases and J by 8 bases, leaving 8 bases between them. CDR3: CASSEAGRDSPLHF. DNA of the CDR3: TGTGCCAGCAGTGAAGCGGGAAGAGATTCACCCCTCCACTTT.

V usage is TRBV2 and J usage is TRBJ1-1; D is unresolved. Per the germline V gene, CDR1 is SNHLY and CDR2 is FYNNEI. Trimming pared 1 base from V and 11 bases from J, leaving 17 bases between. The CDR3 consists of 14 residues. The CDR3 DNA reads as TGTGCCAGCAGTGAAGAGAGCAAGGCCCCCTCCGCTTTCTTT. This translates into CASSEESKAPSAFF.

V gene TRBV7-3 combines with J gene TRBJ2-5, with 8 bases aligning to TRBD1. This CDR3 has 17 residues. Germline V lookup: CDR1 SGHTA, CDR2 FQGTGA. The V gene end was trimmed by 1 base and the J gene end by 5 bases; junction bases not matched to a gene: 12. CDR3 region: CASSLRRLDRASETQYF. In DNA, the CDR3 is TGTGCCAGCAGCTTAAGGCGCCTGGACAGGGCGAGTGAGACCCAGTACTTC.